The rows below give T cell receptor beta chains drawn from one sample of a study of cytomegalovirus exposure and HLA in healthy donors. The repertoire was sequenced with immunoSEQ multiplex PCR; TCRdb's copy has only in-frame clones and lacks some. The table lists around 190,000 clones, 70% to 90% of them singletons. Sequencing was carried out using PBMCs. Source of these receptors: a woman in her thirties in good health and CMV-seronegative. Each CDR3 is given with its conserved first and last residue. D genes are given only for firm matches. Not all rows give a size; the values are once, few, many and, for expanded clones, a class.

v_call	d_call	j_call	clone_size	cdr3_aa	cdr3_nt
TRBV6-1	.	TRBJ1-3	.	CASGPSGSGNTIYF	TGTGCCAGCGGTCCGTCGGGCTCTGGAAACACCATATATTTT
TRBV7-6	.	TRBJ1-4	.	CASSHPSGATNEKLFF	TGTGCCAGCAGCCACCCATCGGGGGCAACTAATGAAAAACTGTTTTTT
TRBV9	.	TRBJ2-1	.	CASSVAGRAYNEQFF	TGTGCCAGCAGCGTAGCTGGGCGCGCCTACAATGAGCAGTTCTTC
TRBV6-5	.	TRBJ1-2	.	CASSYTTTGGSFGYTF	TGTGCCAGCAGTTACACCACCACTGGAGGGTCTTTTGGCTACACCTTC
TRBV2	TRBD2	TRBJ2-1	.	CASRMSRGGRDEQFF	TGTGCCAGCAGGATGAGTAGGGGCGGGAGGGATGAGCAGTTCTTC
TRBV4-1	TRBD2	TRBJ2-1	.	CASSPGGAGGSYNEQFF	TGCGCCAGCAGCCCCGGGGGGGCGGGAGGTTCCTACAATGAGCAGTTCTTC
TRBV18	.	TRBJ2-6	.	CASSPGHPSGANVLTF	TGTGCCAGCTCACCAGGACACCCCTCTGGGGCCAACGTCCTGACTTTC
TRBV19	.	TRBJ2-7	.	CASSIGWQGNEQYF	TGTGCCAGTAGTATAGGCTGGCAGGGGAACGAGCAGTACTTC
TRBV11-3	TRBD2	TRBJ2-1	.	CASSLGGTYNEQFF	TGTGCCAGCAGCTTGGGGGGGACTTACAATGAGCAGTTCTTC
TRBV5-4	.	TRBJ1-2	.	CASSLGGRPYGYTF	TGTGCCAGCAGCTTGGGAGGAAGGCCCTATGGCTACACCTTC
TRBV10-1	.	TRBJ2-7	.	CASSESGVRGMAYEQYF	TGCGCCAGCAGTGAGTCGGGGGTCAGGGGTATGGCGTACGAGCAGTACTTC
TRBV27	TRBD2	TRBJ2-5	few	CASSRLGLAGGYQETQYF	TGTGCCAGCAGTCGGCTGGGACTAGCGGGGGGGTACCAAGAGACCCAGTACTTC
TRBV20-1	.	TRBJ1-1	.	CSARQNTEAFF	TGCAGTGCCAGGCAAAACACTGAAGCTTTCTTT
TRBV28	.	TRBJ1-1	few	CASSRPTGYYPEAFF	TGTGCCAGCAGCCGACCGACAGGATACTATCCTGAAGCTTTCTTT
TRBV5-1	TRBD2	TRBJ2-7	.	CTSSSTSGTTTYEQYF	TGCACCAGCAGCTCTACCTCCGGGACTACTACCTACGAGCAGTACTTC
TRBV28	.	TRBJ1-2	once	CASSLSGYGYTF	TGTGCCAGCAGTTTGTCGGGCTATGGCTACACCTTC
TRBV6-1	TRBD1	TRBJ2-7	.	CASSSTGADAYEQYF	TGTGCCAGCAGTTCGACAGGGGCCGACGCCTACGAGCAGTACTTC
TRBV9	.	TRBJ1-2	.	CASSPTGYLYGYTF	TGTGCCAGCAGCCCAACGGGGTATCTCTATGGCTACACCTTC
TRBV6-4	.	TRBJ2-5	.	CASSSQGGETQYF	TGTGCCAGCAGTTCTCAGGGAGGAGAGACCCAGTACTTC
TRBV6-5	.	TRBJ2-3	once	CASKLASSTDTQYF	TGTGCCAGCAAGTTGGCTAGCAGCACAGATACGCAGTATTTT
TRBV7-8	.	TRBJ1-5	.	CASSLSSGYQPQHF	TGTGCCAGCAGCCTATCCTCGGGGTATCAGCCCCAGCATTTT
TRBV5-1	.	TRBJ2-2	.	CASSSGPHGELFF	TGCGCCAGCAGCTCCGGTCCCCACGGGGAGCTGTTTTTT
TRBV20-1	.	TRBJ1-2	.	CSARGYTF	TGCAGTGCGCGTGGCTACACCTTC
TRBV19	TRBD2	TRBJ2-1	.	CASSIDSGGRALNEQFF	TGTGCCAGTAGTATAGATAGTGGCGGGAGGGCCCTCAATGAGCAGTTCTTC
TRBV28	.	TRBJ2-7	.	CASSPPGTPREQYF	TGTGCCAGCAGTCCGCCCGGGACTCCTCGCGAGCAGTACTTC
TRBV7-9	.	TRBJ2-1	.	CASSLGARPPYNEQFF	TGTGCCAGCAGCTTAGGGGCACGTCCCCCCTACAATGAGCAGTTCTTC
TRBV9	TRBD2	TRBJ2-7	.	CASSVTSGGTEKYF	TGTGCCAGCAGCGTAACTAGCGGGGGGACTGAGAAGTACTTC
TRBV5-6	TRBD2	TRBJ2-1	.	CASSLGLAGGNEQFF	TGTGCCAGCAGCTTAGGACTAGCGGGAGGGAATGAGCAGTTCTTC
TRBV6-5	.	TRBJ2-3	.	CASRMGRGSDTQYF	TGTGCCAGCAGAATGGGCAGGGGATCAGATACGCAGTATTTT
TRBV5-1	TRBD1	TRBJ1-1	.	CASSSRQGYRTEAFF	TGCGCCAGCAGCTCCCGACAGGGGTATCGCACTGAAGCTTTCTTT
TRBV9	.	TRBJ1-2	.	CASSFTPDSPDGYTF	TGTGCCAGCAGCTTTACTCCCGACAGTCCCGATGGCTACACCTTC
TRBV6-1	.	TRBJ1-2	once	CASEGIGSSGYGYTF	TGTGCCAGCGAGGGTATAGGGAGTTCGGGCTATGGCTACACCTTC
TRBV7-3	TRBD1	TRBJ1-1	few	CASSSGGGTEAFF	TGTGCCAGCAGCTCAGGGGGAGGCACTGAAGCTTTCTTT
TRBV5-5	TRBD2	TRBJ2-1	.	CASSPSGAGGISYNEQFF	TGTGCCAGCAGCCCTTCCGGAGCGGGAGGGATCTCCTACAATGAGCAGTTCTTC
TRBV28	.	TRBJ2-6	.	CASQEGPSSGANVLTF	TGTGCCAGCCAGGAGGGACCAAGCTCTGGGGCCAACGTCCTGACTTTC
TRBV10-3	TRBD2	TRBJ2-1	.	CAISGGEQTSDNEQFF	TGTGCCATCAGTGGGGGGGAGCAGACTAGCGATAATGAGCAGTTCTTC
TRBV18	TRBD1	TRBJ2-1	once	CASSPASGTVNEQFF	TGTGCCAGCTCACCAGCTTCCGGGACAGTCAATGAGCAGTTCTTC